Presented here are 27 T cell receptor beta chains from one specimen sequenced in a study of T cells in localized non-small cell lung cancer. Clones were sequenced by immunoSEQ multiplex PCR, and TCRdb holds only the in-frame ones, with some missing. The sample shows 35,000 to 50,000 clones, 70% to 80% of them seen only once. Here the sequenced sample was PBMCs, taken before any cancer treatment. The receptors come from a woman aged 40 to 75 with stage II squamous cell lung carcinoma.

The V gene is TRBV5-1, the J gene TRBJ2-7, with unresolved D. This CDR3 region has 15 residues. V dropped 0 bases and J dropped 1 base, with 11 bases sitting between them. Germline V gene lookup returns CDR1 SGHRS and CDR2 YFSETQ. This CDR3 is CASSLADADSYEQYF. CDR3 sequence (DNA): TGCGCCAGCAGCTTGGCCGACGCGGATTCCTACGAGCAGTACTTC.

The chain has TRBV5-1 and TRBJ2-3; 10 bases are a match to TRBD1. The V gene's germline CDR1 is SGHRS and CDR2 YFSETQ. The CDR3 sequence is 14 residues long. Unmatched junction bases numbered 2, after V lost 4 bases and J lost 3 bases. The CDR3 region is CASSAGQGTDTQYF. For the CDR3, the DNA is TGCGCCAGCAGCGCGGGACAGGGGACAGATACGCAGTATTTT.

The CDR3 sequence is CSVGQGTEPQHF. The CDR3 nucleotides read TGCAGCGTAGGACAGGGAACGGAGCCCCAGCATTTT. The chain employs TRBV29-1 and TRBJ1-5, with 8 bases that match TRBD1. The germline CDR1 and CDR2 sequences are SQVTM and ANQGSEA. The CDR3 is 12 residues long. Trimming at V came to 6 bases and at J to 8 bases, leaving 6 bases not matched to a gene.

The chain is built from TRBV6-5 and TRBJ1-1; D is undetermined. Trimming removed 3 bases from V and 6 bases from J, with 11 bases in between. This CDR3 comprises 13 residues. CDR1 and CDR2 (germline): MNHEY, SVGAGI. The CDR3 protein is CASSYDGGPEAFF. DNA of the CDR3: TGTGCCAGCAGTTATGACGGTGGCCCTGAAGCTTTCTTT.

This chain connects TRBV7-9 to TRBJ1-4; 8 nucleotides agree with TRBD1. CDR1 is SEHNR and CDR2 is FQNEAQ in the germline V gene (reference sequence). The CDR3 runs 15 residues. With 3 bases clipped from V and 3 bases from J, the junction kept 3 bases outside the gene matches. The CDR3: CASSFRGLANEKLFF. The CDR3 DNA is TGTGCCAGCAGCTTCAGGGGGCTGGCTAATGAAAAACTGTTTTTT.

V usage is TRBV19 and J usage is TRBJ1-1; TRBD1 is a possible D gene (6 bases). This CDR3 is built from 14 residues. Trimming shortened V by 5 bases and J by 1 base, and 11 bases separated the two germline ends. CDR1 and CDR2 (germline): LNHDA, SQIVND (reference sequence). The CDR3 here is CASSFSGANTEAFF. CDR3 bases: TGTGCCAGTAGTTTCTCGGGGGCGAACACTGAAGCTTTCTTT.

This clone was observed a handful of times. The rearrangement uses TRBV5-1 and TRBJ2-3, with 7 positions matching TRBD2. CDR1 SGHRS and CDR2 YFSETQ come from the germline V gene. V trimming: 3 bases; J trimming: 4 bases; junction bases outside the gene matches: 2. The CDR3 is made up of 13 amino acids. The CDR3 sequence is CASSSGGSDTQYF. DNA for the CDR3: TGCGCCAGCAGCTCGGGGGGTTCAGATACGCAGTATTTT.

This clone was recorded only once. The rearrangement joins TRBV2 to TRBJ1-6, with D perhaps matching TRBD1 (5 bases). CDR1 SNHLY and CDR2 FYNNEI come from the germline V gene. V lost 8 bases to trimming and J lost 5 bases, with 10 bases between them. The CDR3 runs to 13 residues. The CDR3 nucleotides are TGTGCCAGCGGGGCGATTGATAATTCACCCCTCCACTTT. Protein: CASGAIDNSPLHF.

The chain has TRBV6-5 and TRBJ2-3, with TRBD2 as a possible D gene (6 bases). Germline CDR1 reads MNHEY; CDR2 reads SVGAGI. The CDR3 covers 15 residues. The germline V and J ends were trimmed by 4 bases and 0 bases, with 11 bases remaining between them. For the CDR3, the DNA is TGTGCCAGCAGTTCACTAGCAACTAGCACAGATACGCAGTATTTT. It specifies CASSSLATSTDTQYF.

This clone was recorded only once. The CDR3 region has the DNA TGTGCCAGCAGTGCTGACGGCGGGAGGTCGTTCACCTACAATGAGCAGTTCTTC. It translates to CASSADGGRSFTYNEQFF. The chain couples TRBV6-1 to TRBJ2-1; 8 bases fit TRBD2. V gave up 4 bases and J gave up 2 bases; unmatched junction bases: 13. CDR3 length equals 18 residues. The germline V gene encodes CDR1 MNHNS and CDR2 SASEGT.

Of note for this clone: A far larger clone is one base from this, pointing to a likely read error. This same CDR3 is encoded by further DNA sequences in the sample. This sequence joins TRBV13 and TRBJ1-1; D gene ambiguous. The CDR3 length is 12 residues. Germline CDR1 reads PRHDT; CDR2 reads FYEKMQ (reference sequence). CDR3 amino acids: CASSFIRGIAFF. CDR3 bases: TGTGCCAGCAGCTTTATCCGGGGTATCGCTTTTTTT.

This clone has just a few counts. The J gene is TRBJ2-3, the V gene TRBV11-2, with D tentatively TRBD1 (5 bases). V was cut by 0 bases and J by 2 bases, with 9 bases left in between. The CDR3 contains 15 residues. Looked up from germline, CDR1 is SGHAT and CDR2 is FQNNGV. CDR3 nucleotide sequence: TGTGCCAGCAGCTTAGATCAGGGTTTCACAGATACGCAGTATTTT. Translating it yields CASSLDQGFTDTQYF.

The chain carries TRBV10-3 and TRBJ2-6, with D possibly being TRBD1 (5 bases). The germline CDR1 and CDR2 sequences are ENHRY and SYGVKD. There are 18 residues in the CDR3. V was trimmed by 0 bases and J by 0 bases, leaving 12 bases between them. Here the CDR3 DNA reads TGTGCCATCAGTGAGTCTGTGGTGGGGCTCTCTGGGGCCAACGTCCTGACTTTC. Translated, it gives CAISESVVGLSGANVLTF.

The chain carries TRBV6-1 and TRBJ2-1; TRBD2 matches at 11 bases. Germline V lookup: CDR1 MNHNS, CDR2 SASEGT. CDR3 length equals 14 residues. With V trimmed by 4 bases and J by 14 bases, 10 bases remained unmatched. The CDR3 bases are TGTGCCAGCAGTGCCCGTCTCCTAGCGGGGGGAGAGTTCTTC. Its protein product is CASSARLLAGGEFF.

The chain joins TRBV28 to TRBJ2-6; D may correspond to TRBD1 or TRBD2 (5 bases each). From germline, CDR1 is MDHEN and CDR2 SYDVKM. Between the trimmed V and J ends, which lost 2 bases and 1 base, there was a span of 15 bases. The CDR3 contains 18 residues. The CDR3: CASSLGGRSESGANVLTF. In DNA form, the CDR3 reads TGTGCCAGCAGTTTAGGGGGACGGTCCGAATCTGGGGCCAACGTCCTGACTTTC. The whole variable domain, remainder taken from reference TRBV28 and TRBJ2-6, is DVKVTQSSRYLVKRTGEKVFLECVQDMDHENMFWYRQDPGLGLRLIYFSYDVKMKEKGDIPEGYSVSREKKERFSLILESASTNQTSMYLCASSLGGRSESGANVLTFGAGSRLTVL.

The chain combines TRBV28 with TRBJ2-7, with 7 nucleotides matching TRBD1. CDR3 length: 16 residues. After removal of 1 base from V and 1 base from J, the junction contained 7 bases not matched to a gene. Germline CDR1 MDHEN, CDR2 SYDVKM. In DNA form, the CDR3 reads TGTGCCAGCAGTTTATTTCCCGGGACAGCATCCTACGAGCAGTACTTC. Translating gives CASSLFPGTASYEQYF.

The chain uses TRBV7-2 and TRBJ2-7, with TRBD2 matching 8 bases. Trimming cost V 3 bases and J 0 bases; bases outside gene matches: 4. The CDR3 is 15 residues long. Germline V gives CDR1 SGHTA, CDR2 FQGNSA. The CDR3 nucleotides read TGTGCCAGCAGCTTCGGGAGCGGGAGCTCCTACGAGCAGTACTTC. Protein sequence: CASSFGSGSSYEQYF.

The CDR3 bases are TGTGCCAGCAGTTACCCCGGGACAGCTCTTTACGAGCAGTACTTC. This sequence encodes CASSYPGTALYEQYF. The V call is TRBV27, the J call TRBJ2-5; TRBD1 aligns across 7 bases. The J call may be faulty, since TRBJ2-7 better matches the DNA end. The CDR3 consists of 15 residues. Germline assignment: CDR1 MNHEY and CDR2 SMNVEV (reference sequence).

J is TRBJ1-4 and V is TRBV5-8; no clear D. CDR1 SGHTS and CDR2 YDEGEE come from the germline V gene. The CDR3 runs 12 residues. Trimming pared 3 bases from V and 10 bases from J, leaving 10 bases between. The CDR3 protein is CASSSDGGKLFF. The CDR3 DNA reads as TGTGCCAGCAGCTCGGATGGCGGAAAACTGTTTTTT.

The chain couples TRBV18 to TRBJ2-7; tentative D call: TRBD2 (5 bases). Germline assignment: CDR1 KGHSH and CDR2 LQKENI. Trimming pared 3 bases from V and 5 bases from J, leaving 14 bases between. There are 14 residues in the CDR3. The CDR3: CASSPIEGVHEQYF. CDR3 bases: TGTGCCAGCTCACCGATAGAGGGCGTCCACGAGCAGTACTTC.

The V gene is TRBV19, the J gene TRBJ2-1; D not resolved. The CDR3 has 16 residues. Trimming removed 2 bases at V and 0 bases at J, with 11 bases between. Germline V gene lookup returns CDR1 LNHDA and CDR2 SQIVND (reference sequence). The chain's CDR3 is CASSIFGGPSYNEQFF. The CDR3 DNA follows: TGTGCCAGTAGTATATTCGGCGGACCCTCCTACAATGAGCAGTTCTTC.

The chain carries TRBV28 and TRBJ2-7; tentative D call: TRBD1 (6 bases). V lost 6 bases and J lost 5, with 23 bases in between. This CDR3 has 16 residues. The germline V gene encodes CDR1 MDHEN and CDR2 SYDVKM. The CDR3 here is CASSLPVRGKGNEQYF. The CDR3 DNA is TGTGCCAGCAGCCTCCCGGTGAGGGGGAAAGGGAACGAGCAGTACTTC.

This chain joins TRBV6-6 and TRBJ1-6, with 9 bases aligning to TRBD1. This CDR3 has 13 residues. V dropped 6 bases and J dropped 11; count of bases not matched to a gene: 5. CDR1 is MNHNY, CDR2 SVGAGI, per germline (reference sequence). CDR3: CASRLGQGAPLHF. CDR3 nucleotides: TGTGCCAGCAGGTTGGGACAGGGTGCACCCCTCCACTTT.

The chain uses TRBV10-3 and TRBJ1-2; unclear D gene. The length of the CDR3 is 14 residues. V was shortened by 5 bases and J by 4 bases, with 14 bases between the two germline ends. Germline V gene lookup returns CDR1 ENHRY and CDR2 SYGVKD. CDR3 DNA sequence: TGTGCCATCAGTCCGTCTTCGGGATCCTATGGCTACACCTTC. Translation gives CAISPSSGSYGYTF.

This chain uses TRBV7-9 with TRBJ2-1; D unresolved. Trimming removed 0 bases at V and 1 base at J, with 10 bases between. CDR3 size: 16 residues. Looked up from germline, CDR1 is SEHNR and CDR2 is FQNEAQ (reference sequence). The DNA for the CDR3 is TGTGCCAGCAGCTTAGCCGGCCTATCGTCCTACAATGAGCAGTTCTTC. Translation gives CASSLAGLSSYNEQFF.

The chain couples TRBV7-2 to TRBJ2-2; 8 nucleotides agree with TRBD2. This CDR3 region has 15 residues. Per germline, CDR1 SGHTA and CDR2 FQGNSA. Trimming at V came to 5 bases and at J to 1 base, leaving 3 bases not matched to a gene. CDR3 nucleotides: TGTGCCAGCAGCGTGACTAGCGTGAACACCGGGGAGCTGTTTTTT. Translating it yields CASSVTSVNTGELFF.

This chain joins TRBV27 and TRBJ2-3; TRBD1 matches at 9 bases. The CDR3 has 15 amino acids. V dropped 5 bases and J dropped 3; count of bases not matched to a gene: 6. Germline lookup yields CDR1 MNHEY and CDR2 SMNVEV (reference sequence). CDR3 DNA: TGTGCCAGCAGTCTCCGGGACAGGGAAACAGATACGCAGTATTTT. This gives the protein CASSLRDRETDTQYF.